This T cell receptor (beta chain) comes out of a study of response to subunit inactivated influenza vaccine. TCRdb passed the RT-PCR reads through MiXCR, listing each CDR3 protein once. Of about 540,000 distinct CDR3 sequences listed, under 30% were seen once; the top ten hold 2.8%. This CDR3 region has 14 residues. V lost 3 bases and J 4 bases, leaving 12 bases between the germline ends. This same sample was also part of a study on T cells expressing NK-cell markers. That report notes: Libraries used 5'RACE template switching adding universal primer site and UMIs. Several of the experiments relied on an anti-gamma-delta TCR antibody so that only alpha-beta TCR T cells were sorted.

Here the sequenced sample was CD4+ T cells sorted from PBMCs, taken 12 days after vaccination. This chain connects TRBV12-3 or TRBV12-4 to TRBJ1-2; D might be TRBD1 (6 bases). This TCR derives from a man aged 45-65 years who received an inactivated influenza vaccine. CDR3 protein: CASSFDRNLYGYTF. The CDR3 DNA is TGTGCCAGCAGTTTTGACAGGAACCTCTATGGCTACACCTTC.